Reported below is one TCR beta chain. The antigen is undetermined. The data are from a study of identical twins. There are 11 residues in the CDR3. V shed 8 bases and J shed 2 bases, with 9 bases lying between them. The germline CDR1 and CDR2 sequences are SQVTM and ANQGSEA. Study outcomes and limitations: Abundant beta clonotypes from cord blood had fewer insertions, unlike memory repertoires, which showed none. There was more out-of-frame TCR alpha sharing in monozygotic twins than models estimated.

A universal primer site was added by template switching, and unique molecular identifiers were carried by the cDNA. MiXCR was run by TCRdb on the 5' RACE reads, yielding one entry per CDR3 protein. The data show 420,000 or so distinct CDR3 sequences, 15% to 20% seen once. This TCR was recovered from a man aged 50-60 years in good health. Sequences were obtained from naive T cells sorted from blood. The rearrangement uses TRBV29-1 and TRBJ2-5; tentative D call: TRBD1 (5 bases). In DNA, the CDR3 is TGCAGCTATGACAGACAAGAGACCCAGTACTTC. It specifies CSYDRQETQYF.